This T cell receptor beta chain was identified during a study of T-cell memory formation after mild COVID-19 (dated by TCRdb to 2020 to 2022). Concerning the study at large: TCR sequence clusters from the two donors were found to be largely donor specific. Longitudinal TCRalpha and TCRbeta repertoire sequencing tracked T-cell clones expanding and contracting after mild COVID-19 in two donors. The cohort comprised two young, previously healthy adult volunteers, one female and one male. Broader findings and caveats from the paper: Contracting CD4+ clones were found mainly in CM and EM memory subsets, while CD8+ clones were enriched in EMRA. Only a couple of mild cases were covered in the study, and larger cohorts including severe cases with pre-infection samples were considered necessary. SARS-CoV-2 specificity of the second-wave clones peaking on day 37 was not confirmed. Clones contracting from day 15 to 85 had balanced CD4/CD8 phenotypes, while a second wave expanding from day 15 to 37 was biased towards CD4+. Some responding clones were detected in pre-infection memory, suggesting pre-existing cross-reactive memory T cells joined the SARS-CoV-2 response.

V was cut back by 0 bases and J by 6 bases, leaving a gap of 16 bases between them. The CDR3 has 17 amino acids, counting the end cysteine and phenylalanine. Only the CDR3 DNA stays, 51 bases, in frame from base 1. Per the germline V gene, SGHRS is the CDR1 and YFSETQ is the CDR2. This clonotype was seen a handful of times. It lacks a known antigen. No base-level quality is on record; no much larger clone is a single base apart. Ficoll-Paque density gradient centrifugation was used to isolate PBMCs. Instrument on record: Illumina NovaSeq 6000. cDNA libraries for TCRalpha and TCRbeta were prepared by 5'RACE using constant-segment primers, with sample barcodes and unique molecular identifiers added. Trizol reagent was used to extract RNA from every sample. Libraries were amplified in two PCR steps, with a second sample barcode and Illumina TruSeq adapters added in the second step. Sequencing of the libraries was done on an Illumina NovaSeq, producing 2 x 150 bp paired-end reads. The study's own analysis went as follows. Demultiplexing of reads and collapsing into UMI-guided consensus sequences were performed with migec v1.2.7. Using mixcr v2.1.11, UMI consensuses were aligned to TRA and TRB V and J templates and then assembled into clonotypes. A clonotype was counted as expanded or contracted only when both edgeR and NoisET called the clonotype significant, with the noise models trained on biological replicates. edgeR calls used a false discovery rate-adjusted p below 0.01 and a log2 fold-change threshold of 1. As an exploratory analysis of dynamics, PCA with hierarchical clustering was applied to max-normalized trajectories of the 1000 most abundant clonotypes. Separately sequenced CD4+ and CD8+ repertoires were used to assign the CD4 or CD8 phenotype of responding clones. The public reads were reanalyzed by TCRdb: fastp trimming at Q25, MiXCR alignment, in-frame beta chains only. Each record represents a unique CDR3 protein, reported with the most common genes and DNA among its rows. TCRdb, not the authors, supplied the V and J calls. Present in this sample are a few hundred thousand distinct CDR3 sequences, around 8% of which were seen just once. Around a fifth of the sample comes from the top ten.

Sequencing was performed on PBMCs or a T cell subset sorted from them (not recorded which). The sequence was obtained from a man between 18 and 35 years old who had mild COVID-19 (a few samples of this study predate the infection). The sample titles of this study are shuffled in the database, so cell type and time point are left out; the donor was told from shared clones. The V and J genes are TRBV5-1 and TRBJ1-6; the D gene lacks a confident call. The CDR3 reads CASSLGIRGPSNSPLHF. The sequence in DNA is TGCGCCAGCAGCTTGGGAATACGGGGTCCTTCTAATTCACCCCTCCACTTT.